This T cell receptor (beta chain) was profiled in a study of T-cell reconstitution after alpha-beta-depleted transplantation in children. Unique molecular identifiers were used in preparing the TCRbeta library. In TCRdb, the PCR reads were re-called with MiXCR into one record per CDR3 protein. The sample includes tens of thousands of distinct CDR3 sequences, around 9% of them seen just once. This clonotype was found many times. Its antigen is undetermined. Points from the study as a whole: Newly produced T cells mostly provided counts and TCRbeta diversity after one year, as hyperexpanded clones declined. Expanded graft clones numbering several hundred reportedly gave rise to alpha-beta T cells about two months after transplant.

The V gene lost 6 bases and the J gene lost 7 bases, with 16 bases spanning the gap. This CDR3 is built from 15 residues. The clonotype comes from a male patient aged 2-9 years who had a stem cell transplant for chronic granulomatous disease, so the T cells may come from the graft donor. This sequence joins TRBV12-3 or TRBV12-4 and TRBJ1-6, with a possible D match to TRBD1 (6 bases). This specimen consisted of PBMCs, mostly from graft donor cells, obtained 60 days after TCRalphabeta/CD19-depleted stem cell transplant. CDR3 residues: CASRTPTGKNSPLHF. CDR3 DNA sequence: TGTGCCAGCAGGACCCCTACAGGGAAAAATTCACCCCTCCACTTT.